In this sample, the clone carrying this T cell receptor beta chain turned up a few times. The antigen is unknown. This specimen belongs to a study of identical twins. The CDR3 totals 14 residues. Germline V gene data show CDR1 as SGHVS and CDR2 as FNYEAQ. With 5 bases clipped from V and 7 bases from J, the junction kept 11 bases outside the gene matches. Study results and caveats: Conclusions were based on cross-sectional statistical analysis, without following the same donors. Recombination models fit unrelated individuals' TCR alpha sharing but underestimated twins'.

TCRdb reprocessed the 5' RACE reads via MiXCR and lists one record per CDR3 protein. In the table there are fewer than 650,000 distinct CDR3 sequences, just over 7% of which are singletons. These data also formed part of another study, on yellow fever vaccine responses in identical twins.

This rearrangement joins TRBV7-6 to TRBJ2-7; 7 bases line up with TRBD2. Sequenced: PBMCs. The source is a woman aged 18 to 35 in good health. CDR3 in amino acids: CASSVSGTNKEQYF. The CDR3 coding sequence is TGTGCCAGCAGCGTGTCCGGGACTAACAAAGAGCAGTACTTC.